The 4 T cell receptor beta chains below come from one sample, sequenced in a study of shared clonotypes between healthy human individuals. Sequencing used immunoSEQ multiplex PCR; TCRdb keeps in-frame clones, though not all of them. The repertoire holds under 1,100,000 clones, with around 76% as singletons. The sample taken for sequencing was memory CD4+ T cells sorted from blood. Subset described: CD45RA-negative fraction. All receptors derive from a man aged 18 to 29 in good health.

The chain joins TRBV30 to TRBJ2-5, with TRBD2 matching over 7 bases. Losses at the gene ends were 6 bases for V and 3 bases for J; bases not matched to a gene: 4. CDR3 length equals 12 residues. CDR1 and CDR2 (germline): GTSNPN, SVGIG (reference sequence). The chain's CDR3 is CACGLGKETQYF. CDR3 nucleotide sequence: TGTGCCTGCGGACTAGGGAAAGAGACCCAGTACTTC.

This clone was observed a handful of times. The chain carries TRBV19 and TRBJ1-4; a possible D gene is TRBD1 (6 bases). Trimming removed 7 bases at V and 6 bases at J, with 15 bases between. This CDR3 region has 14 residues. Germline V gene sequence: CDR1 LNHDA, CDR2 SQIVND (reference sequence). CDR3 in amino acids: CASNKQGGHEKLFF. The CDR3 nucleotides are TGTGCCAGTAACAAACAGGGAGGACATGAAAAACTGTTTTTT.

This chain uses TRBV6-6 with TRBJ2-7; D is possibly TRBD1 (6 bases). V shed 2 bases and J shed 2 bases, with 7 bases lying between them. The germline V gene encodes CDR1 MNHNY and CDR2 SVGAGI (reference sequence). CDR3 length equals 13 residues. CDR3 residues: CASSYQGPYEQYF. As DNA, the CDR3 is TGTGCCAGCAGTTACCAGGGGCCCTACGAGCAGTACTTC.

This clone was counted once. This chain uses TRBV7-2 with TRBJ1-1; D perhaps matches TRBD1 (6 bases). The ends were cut back, 7 bases at V and 3 bases at J, with 9 bases in the middle. This CDR3 contains 12 residues. From germline, CDR1 is SGHTA and CDR2 FQGNSA. The CDR3 reads CASNEGDTEAFF. CDR3 sequence (DNA): TGTGCCAGCAATGAGGGGGACACTGAAGCTTTCTTT.